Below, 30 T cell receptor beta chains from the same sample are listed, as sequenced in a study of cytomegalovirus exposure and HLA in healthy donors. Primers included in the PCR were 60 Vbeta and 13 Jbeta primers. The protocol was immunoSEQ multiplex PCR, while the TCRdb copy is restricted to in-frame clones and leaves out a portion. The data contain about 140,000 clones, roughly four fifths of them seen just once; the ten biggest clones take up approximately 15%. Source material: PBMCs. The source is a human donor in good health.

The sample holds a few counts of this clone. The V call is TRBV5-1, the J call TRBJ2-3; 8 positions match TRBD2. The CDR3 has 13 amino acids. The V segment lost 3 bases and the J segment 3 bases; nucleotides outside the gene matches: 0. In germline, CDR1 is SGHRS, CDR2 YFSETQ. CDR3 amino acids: CASSSSGTDTQYF. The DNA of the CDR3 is TGCGCCAGCAGCTCTAGCGGGACAGATACGCAGTATTTT. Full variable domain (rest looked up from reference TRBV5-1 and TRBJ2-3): KAGVTQTPRYLIKTRGQQVTLSCSPISGHRSVSWYQQTPGQGLQFLFEYFSETQRNKGNFPGRFSGRQFSNSRSEMNVSTLELGDSALYLCASSSSGTDTQYFGPGTRLTVL.

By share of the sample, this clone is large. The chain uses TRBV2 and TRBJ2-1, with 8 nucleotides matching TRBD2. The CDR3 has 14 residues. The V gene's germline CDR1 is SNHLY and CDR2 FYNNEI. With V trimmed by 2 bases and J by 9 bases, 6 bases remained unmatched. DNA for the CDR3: TGTGCCAGCAGTGAATCGGGAGGGCGGGGTGAGCAGTTCTTC. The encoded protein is CASSESGGRGEQFF.

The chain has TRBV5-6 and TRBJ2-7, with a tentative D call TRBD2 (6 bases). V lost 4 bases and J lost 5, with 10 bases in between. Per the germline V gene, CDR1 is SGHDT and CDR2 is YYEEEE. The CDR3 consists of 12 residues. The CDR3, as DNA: TGTGCCAGCAGCCCACGGGGGAACGAGCAGTACTTC. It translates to CASSPRGNEQYF.

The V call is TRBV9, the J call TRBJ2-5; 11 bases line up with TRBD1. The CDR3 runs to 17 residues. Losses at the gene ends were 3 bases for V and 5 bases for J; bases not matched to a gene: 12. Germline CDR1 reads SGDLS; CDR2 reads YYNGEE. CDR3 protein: CASSDKPGTGGIETQYF. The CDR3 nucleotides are TGTGCCAGCAGCGACAAGCCCGGGACAGGGGGTATTGAGACCCAGTACTTC. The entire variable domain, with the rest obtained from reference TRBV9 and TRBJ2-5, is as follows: DSGVTQTPKHLITATGQRVTLRCSPRSGDLSVYWYQQSLDQGLQFLIQYYNGEERAKGNILERFSAQQFPDLHSELNLSSLELGDSALYFCASSDKPGTGGIETQYFGPGTRLLVL.

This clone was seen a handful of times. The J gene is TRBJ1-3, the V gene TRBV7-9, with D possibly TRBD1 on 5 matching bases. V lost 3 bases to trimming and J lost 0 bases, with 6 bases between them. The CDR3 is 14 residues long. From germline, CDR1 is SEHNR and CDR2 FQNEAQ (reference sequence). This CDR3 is CASSLGLSGNTIYF. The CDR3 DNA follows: TGTGCCAGCAGCTTGGGACTCTCTGGAAACACCATATATTTT.

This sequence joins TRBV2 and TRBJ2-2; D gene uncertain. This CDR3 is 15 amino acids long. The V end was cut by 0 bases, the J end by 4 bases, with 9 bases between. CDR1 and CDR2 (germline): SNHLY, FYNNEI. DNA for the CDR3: TGTGCCAGCAGTGAAGCGCCCGTTAGCACCGGGGAGCTGTTTTTT. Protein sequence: CASSEAPVSTGELFF.

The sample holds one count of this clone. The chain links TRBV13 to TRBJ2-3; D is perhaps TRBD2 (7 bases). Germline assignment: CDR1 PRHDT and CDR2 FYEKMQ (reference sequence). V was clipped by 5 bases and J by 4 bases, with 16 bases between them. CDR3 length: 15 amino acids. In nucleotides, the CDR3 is TGTGCCAGCAGCCCCATTAGGGGGGGGTCAGATACGCAGTATTTT. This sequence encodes CASSPIRGGSDTQYF.

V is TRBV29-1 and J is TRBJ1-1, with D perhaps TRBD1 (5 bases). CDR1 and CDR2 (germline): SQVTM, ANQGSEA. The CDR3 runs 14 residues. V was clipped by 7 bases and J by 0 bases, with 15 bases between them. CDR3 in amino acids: CSGGARALNTEAFF. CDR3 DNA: TGCAGCGGCGGAGCCAGGGCTCTGAACACTGAAGCTTTCTTT.

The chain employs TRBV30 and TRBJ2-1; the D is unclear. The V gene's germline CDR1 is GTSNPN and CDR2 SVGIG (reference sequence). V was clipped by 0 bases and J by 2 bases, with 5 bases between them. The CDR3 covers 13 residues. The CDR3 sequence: CAWSVRAYNEQFF. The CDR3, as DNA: TGTGCCTGGAGTGTGAGAGCCTACAATGAGCAGTTCTTC.

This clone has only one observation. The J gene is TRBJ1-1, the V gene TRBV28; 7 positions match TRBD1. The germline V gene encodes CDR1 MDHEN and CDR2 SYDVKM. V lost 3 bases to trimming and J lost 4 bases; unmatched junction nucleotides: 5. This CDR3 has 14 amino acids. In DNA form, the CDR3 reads TGTGCCAGCAGTTTTCACAGGGGAGGCACTGAAGCTTTCTTT. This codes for CASSFHRGGTEAFF.

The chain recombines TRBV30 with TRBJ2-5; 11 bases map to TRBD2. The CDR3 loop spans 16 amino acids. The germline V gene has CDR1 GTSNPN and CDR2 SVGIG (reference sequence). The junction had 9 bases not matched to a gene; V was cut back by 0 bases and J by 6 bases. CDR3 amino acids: CAWSVPIAGGRKTQYF. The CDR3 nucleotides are TGTGCCTGGAGTGTACCAATAGCGGGAGGGCGAAAGACCCAGTACTTC.

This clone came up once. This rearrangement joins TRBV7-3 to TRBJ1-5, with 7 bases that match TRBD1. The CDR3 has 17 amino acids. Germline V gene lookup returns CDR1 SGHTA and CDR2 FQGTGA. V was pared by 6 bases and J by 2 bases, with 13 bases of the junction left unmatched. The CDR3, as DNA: TGTGCCAGCAGATTCCGGGACAGCTTTAAACGCAATCAGCCCCAGCATTTT. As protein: CASRFRDSFKRNQPQHF.

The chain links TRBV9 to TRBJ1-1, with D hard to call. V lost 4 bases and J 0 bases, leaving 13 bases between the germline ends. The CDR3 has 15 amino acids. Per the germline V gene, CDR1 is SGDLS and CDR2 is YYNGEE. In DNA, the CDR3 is TGTGCCAGCAGCCCCCCTCAATACATGAACACTGAAGCTTTCTTT. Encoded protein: CASSPPQYMNTEAFF.

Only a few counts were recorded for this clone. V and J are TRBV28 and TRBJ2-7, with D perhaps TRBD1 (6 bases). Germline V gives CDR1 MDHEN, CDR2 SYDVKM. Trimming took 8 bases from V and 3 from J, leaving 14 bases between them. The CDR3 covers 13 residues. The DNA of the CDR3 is TGTGCCAGCCGAGGGGACACAGGCTACGAGCAGTACTTC. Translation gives CASRGDTGYEQYF.

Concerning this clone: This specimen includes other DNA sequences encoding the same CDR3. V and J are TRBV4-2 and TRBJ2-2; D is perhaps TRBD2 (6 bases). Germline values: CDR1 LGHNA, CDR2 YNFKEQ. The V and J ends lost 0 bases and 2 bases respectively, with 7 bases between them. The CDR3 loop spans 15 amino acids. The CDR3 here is CASSQERGNTGELFF. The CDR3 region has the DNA TGTGCCAGCAGCCAAGAGCGGGGTAACACCGGGGAGCTGTTTTTT.

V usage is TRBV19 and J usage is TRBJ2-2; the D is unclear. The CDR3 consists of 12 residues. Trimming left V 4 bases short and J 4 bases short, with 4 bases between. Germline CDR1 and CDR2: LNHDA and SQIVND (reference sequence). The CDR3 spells CASSTGTGELFF. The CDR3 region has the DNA TGTGCCAGTAGTACCGGCACCGGGGAGCTGTTTTTT.

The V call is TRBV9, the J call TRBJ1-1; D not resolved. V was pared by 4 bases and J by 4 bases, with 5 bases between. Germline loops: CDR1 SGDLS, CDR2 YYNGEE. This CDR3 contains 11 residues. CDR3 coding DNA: TGTGCCAGCAGCATCCGCACTGAAGCTTTCTTT. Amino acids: CASSIRTEAFF.

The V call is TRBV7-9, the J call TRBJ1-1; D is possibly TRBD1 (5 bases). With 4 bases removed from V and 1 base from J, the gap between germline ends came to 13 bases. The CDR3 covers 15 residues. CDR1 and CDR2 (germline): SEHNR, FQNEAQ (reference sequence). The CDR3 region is CASSSTLTGNTEAFF. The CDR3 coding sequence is TGTGCCAGCAGCTCTACCCTTACAGGGAACACTGAAGCTTTCTTT.

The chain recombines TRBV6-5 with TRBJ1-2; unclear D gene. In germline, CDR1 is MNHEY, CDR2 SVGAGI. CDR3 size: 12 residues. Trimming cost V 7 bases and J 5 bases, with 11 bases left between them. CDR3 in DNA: TGTGCCAGCACGCGTCCCGGGTATGGCTACACCTTC. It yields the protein CASTRPGYGYTF.

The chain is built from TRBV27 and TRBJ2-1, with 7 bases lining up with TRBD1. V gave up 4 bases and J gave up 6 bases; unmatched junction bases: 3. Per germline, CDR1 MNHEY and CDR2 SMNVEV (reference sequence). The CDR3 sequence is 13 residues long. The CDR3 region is CASSSGQANEQFF. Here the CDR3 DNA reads TGTGCCAGCAGTTCCGGACAGGCCAATGAGCAGTTCTTC.

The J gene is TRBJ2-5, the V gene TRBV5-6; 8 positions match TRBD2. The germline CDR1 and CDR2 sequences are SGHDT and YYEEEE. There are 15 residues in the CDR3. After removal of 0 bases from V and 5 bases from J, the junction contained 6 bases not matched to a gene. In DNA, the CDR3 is TGTGCCAGCAGCTTGGAACTAGCGGCTGTGGAGACCCAGTACTTC. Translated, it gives CASSLELAAVETQYF.

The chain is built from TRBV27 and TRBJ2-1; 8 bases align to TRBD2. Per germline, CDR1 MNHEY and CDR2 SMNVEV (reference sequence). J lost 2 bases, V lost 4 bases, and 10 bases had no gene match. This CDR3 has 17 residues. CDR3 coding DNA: TGTGCCAGCAGTTCGCCAAATAGCGGGGTGCCCTACAATGAGCAGTTCTTC. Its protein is CASSSPNSGVPYNEQFF.

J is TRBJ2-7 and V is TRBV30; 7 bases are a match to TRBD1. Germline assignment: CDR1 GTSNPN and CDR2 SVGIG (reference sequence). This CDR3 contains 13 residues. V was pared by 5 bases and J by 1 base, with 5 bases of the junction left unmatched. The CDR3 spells CAWGPGQSYEQYF. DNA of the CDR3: TGTGCCTGGGGTCCGGGACAGTCCTACGAGCAGTACTTC.

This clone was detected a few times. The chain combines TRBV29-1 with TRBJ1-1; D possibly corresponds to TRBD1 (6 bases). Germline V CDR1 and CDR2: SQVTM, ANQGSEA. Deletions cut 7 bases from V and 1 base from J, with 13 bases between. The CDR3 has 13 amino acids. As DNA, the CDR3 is TGCAGCGCAACTAGGGGGGGGAACACTGAAGCTTTCTTT. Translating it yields CSATRGGNTEAFF.

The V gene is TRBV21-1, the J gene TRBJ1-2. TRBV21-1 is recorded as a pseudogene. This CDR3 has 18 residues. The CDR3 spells CASSKGAGRTPANYGYTF. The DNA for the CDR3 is TGTGCCAGCAGCAAAGGCGCGGGTCGTACCCCCGCTAACTATGGCTACACCTTC.

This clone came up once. CDR3 protein: CASGGGNEKLFF. The CDR3 DNA sequence: TGTGCCAGCGGGGGAGGGAATGAAAAACTGTTTTTT. The gene calls are TRBV9 and TRBJ1-4; maybe TRBD1 (5 bases). The V and J ends lost 7 bases and 5 bases respectively, with 9 bases between them. The CDR3 has 12 residues. Germline V gene lookup returns CDR1 SGDLS and CDR2 YYNGEE.

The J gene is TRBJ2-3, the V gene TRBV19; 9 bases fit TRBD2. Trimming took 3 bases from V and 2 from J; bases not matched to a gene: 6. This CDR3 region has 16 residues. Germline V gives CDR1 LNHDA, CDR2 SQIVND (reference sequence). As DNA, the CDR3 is TGTGCCAGTAGTATGGGGAGCGGGGGGCCCACAGATACGCAGTATTTT. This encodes CASSMGSGGPTDTQYF.

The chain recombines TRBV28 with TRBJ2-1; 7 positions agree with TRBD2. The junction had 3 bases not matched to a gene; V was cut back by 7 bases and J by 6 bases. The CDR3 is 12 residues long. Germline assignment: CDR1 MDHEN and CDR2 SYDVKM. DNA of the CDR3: TGTGCCAGCACCGGGACTATCAATGAGCAGTTCTTC. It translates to CASTGTINEQFF.

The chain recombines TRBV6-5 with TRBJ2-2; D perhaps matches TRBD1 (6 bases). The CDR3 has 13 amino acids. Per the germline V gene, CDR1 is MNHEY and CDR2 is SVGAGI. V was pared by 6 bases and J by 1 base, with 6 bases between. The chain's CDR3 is CASRQGNTGELFF. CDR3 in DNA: TGTGCCAGCAGACAGGGGAACACCGGGGAGCTGTTTTTT.

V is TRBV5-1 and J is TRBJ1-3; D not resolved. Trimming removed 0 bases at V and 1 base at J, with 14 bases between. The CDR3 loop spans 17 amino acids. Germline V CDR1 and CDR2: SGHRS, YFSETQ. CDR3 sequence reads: CASSLALGDRSGNTIYF. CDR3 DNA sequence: TGCGCCAGCAGCTTGGCCCTCGGGGATAGGTCTGGAAACACCATATATTTT.